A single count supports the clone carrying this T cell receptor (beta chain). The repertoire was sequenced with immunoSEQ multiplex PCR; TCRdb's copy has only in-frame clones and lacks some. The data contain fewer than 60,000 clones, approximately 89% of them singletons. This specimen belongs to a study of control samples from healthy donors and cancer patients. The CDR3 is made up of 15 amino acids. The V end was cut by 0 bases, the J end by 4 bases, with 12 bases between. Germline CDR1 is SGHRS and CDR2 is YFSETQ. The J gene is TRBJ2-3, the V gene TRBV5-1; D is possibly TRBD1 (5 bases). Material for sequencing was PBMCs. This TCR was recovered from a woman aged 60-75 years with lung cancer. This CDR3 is CASSLVGRAADTQYF. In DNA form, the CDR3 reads TGCGCCAGCAGCTTGGTAGGCAGGGCGGCAGATACGCAGTATTTT. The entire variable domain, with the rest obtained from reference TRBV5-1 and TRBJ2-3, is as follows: KAGVTQTPRYLIKTRGQQVTLSCSPISGHRSVSWYQQTPGQGLQFLFEYFSETQRNKGNFPGRFSGRQFSNSRSEMNVSTLELGDSALYLCASSLVGRAADTQYFGPGTRLTVL.